One TCR beta chain is described in this entry. Its antigen remains unidentified. Libraries were prepared by immunoSEQ multiplex PCR; TCRdb keeps only in-frame clonotypes and omits some of them. The repertoire consists of about 9,600 clones, with 90% occurring once and the leading ten covering roughly a sixth. These data belong to a study of T cells in localized non-small cell lung cancer. Regarding the study as a whole: Uninvolved nearby lung showed the greatest T cell clonality, exceeding that found in tumor.

Germline CDR1 and CDR2: MNHEY and SVGAGI. The CDR3 has 16 amino acids. Trimming pared 0 bases from V and 0 bases from J, leaving 8 bases between. Here the sequenced sample was peripheral blood, taken before any cancer treatment. J is TRBJ2-2 and V is TRBV6-5; no firm D call. The TCR comes from a male donor aged 60 or over with stage III squamous cell lung carcinoma. The CDR3 loop reads CASSYSGISNTGELFF. CDR3 in DNA: TGTGCCAGCAGTTACTCGGGGATCTCGAACACCGGGGAGCTGTTTTTT.